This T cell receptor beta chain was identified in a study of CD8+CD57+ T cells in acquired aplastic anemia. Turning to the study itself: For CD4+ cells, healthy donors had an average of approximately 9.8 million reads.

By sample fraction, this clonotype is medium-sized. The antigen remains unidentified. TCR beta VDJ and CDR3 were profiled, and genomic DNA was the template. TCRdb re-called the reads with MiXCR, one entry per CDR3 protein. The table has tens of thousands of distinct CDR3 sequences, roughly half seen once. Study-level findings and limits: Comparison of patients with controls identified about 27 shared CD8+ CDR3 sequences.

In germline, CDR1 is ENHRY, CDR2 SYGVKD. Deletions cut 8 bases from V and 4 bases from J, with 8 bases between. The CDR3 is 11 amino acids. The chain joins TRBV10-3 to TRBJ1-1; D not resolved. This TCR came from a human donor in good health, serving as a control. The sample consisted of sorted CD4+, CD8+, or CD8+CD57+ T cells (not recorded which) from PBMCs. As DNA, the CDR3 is TGTGCCATCGGATTGGGCACTGAAGCTTTCTTT. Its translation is CAIGLGTEAFF.